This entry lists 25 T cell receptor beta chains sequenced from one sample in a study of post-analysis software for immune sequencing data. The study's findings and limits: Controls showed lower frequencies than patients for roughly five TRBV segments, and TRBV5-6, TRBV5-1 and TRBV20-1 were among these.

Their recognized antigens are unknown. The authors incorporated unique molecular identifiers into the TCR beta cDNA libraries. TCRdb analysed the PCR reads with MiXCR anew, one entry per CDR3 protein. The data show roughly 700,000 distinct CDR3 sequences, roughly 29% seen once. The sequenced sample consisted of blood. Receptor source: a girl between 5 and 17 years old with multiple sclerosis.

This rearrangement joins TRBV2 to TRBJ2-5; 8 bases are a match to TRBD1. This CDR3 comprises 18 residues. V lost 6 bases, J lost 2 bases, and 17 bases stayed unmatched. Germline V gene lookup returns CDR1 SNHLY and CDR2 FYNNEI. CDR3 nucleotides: TGTGCCAGCAGGAGAGGGATGACAGGGGAAGGGGAGCAAGAGACCCAGTACTTC. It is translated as CASRRGMTGEGEQETQYF.

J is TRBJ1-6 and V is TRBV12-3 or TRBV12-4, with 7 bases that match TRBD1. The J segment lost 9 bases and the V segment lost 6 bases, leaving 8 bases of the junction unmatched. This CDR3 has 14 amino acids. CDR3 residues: CASRGTEGSSPLHF. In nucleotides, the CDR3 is TGTGCCAGCAGAGGGACAGAGGGGTCTTCACCCCTCCACTTT.

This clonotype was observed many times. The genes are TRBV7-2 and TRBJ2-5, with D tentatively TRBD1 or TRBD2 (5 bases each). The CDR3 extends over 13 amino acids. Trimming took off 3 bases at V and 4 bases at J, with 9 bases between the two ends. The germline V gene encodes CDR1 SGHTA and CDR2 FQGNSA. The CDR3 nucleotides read TGTGCCAGCAGCTTTGCAGGGAGAGAGACCCAGTACTTC. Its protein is CASSFAGRETQYF.

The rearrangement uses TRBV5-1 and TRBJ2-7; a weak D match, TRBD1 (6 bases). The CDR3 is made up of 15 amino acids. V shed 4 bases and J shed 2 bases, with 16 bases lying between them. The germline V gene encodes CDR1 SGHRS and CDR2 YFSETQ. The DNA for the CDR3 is TGCGCCAGCAGCCCCCTTCTGGACAGCCCCTACGAGCAGTACTTC. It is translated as CASSPLLDSPYEQYF.

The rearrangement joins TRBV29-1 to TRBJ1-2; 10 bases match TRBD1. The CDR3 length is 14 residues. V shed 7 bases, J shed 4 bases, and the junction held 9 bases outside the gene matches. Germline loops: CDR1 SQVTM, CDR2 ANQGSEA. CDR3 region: CSAWTGGIFYGYTF. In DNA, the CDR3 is TGCAGCGCCTGGACAGGGGGTATATTCTATGGCTACACCTTC.

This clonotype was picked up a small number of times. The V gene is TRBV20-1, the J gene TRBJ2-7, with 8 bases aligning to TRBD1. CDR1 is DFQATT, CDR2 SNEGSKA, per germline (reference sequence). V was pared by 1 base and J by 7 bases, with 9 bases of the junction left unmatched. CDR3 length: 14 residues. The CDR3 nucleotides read TGCAGTGCTAGAGGGAACAGGGGGGCCGGGGAGCAGTACTTC. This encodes CSARGNRGAGEQYF.

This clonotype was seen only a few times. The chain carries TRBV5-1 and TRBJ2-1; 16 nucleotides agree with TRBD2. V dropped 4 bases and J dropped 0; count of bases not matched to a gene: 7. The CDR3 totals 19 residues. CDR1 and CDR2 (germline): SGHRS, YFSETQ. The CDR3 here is CASSPGLAGGPISYNEQFF. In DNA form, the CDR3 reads TGCGCCAGCAGCCCGGGACTAGCGGGAGGGCCCATCTCCTACAATGAGCAGTTCTTC.

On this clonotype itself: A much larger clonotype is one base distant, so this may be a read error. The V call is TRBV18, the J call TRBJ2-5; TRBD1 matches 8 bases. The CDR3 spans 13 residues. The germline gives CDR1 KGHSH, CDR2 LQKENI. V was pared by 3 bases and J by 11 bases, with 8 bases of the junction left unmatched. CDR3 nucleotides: TGTGCCAGCTCACCTGGACAGGGTGGCGGGCAGTACTTC. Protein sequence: CASSPGQGGGQYF.

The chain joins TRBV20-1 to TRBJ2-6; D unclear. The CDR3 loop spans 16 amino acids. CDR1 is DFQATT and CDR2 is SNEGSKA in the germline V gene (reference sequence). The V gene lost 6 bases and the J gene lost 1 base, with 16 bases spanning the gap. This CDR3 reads CSADASGSSGANVLTF. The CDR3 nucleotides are TGCAGTGCCGACGCCTCCGGGTCTTCTGGGGCCAACGTCCTGACTTTC.

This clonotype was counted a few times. In DNA form, the CDR3 reads TGCAGTGCTAGTTCCTTGCGAGCGGGAGGGCGGGAGGAGCAGTTCTTC. It codes for CSASSLRAGGREEQFF. The chain carries TRBV20-1 and TRBJ2-1; 10 nucleotides match TRBD2. The CDR3 has 16 amino acids. V gave up 3 bases and J gave up 10 bases; unmatched junction bases: 15. From germline, CDR1 is DFQATT and CDR2 SNEGSKA (reference sequence).

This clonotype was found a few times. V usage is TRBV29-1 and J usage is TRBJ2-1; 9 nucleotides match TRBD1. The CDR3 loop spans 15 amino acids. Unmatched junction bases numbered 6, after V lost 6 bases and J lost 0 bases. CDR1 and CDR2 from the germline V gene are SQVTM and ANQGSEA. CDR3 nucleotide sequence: TGCAGCGTCGGAGGGACAGGGCGCTCCTACAATGAGCAGTTCTTC. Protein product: CSVGGTGRSYNEQFF.

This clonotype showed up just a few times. The CDR3 nucleotides are TGTGCCAGCTCACGGGCAGCTGGGGCCAACGTCCTGACTTTC. Amino acids: CASSRAAGANVLTF. V is TRBV18 and J is TRBJ2-6; D gene ambiguous. The ends were cut back, 4 bases at V and 2 bases at J, with 6 bases in the middle. The CDR3 runs 14 residues. Germline CDR1 reads KGHSH; CDR2 reads LQKENI.

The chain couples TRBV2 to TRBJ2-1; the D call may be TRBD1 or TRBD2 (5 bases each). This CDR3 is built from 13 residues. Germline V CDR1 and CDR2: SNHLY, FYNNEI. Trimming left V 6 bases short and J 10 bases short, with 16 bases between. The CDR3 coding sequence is TGTGCCAGCAGCATCACGGAGAGGGGAGAGCAGTTCTTC. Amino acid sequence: CASSITERGEQFF.

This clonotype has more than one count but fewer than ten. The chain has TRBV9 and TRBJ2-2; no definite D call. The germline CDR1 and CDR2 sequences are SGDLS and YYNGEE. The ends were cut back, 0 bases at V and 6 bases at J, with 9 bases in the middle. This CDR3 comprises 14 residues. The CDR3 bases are TGTGCCAGCAGCGTAGAATTGGTGGCCGGGGAGCTGTTTTTT. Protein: CASSVELVAGELFF.

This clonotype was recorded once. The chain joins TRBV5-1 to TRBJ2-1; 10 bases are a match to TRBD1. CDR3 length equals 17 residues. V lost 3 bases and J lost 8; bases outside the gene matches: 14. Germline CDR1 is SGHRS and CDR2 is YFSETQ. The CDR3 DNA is TGCGCCAGCAGCTCTCTTCCTGCGGGACAGGGGATGGATGAGCAGTTCTTC. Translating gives CASSSLPAGQGMDEQFF.

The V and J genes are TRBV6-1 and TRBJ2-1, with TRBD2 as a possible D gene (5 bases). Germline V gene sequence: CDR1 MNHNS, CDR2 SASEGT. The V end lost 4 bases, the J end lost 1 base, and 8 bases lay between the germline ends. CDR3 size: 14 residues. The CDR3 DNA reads TGTGCCAGCAGTGGCTCGGGGTCCTACAATGAGCAGTTCTTC. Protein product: CASSGSGSYNEQFF.

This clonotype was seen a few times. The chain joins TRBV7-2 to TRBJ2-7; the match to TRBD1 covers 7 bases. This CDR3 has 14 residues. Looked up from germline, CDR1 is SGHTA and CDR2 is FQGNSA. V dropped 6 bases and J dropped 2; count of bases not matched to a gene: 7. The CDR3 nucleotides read TGTGCCAGCAGAATCACCGGGACAGCCTACGAGCAGTACTTC. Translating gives CASRITGTAYEQYF. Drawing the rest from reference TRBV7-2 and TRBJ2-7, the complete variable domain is GAGVSQSPSNKVTEKGKDVELRCDPISGHTALYWYRQSLGQGLEFLIYFQGNSAPDKSGLPSDRFSAERTGGSVSTLTIQRTQQEDSAVYLCASRITGTAYEQYFGPGTRLTVT.

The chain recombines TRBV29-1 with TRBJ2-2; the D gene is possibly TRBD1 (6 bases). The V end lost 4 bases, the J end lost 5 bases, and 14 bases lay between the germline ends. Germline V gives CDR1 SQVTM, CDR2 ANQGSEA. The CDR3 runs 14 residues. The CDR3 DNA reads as TGCAGCGTTGCCCGCAGCCAGGGGACCGGGGAGCTGTTTTTT. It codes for CSVARSQGTGELFF.

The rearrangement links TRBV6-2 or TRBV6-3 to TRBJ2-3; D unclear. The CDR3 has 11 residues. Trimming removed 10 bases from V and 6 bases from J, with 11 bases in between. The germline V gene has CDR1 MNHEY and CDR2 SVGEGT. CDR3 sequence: CATRRSDTQYF. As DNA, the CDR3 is TGTGCCACCCGAAGGTCGGATACGCAGTATTTT.

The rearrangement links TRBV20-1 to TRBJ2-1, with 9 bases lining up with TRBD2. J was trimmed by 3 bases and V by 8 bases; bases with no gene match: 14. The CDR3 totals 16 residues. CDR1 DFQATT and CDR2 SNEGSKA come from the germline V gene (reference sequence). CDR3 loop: CSTLPSGTPLYNEQFF. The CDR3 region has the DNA TGCAGTACCCTTCCTAGCGGGACCCCCCTCTACAATGAGCAGTTCTTC.

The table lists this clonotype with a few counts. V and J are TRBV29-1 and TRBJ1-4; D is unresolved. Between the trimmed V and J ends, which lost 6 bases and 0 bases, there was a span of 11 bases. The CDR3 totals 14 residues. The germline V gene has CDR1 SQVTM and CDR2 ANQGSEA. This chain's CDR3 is CSVRRGATNEKLFF. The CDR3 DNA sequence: TGCAGCGTGCGGCGGGGTGCAACTAATGAAAAACTGTTTTTT.

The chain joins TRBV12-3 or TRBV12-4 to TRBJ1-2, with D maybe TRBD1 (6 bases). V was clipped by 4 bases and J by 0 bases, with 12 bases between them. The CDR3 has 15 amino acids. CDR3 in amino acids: CASSYRDIPNYGYTF. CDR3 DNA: TGTGCCAGCAGTTACCGGGACATCCCTAACTATGGCTACACCTTC.

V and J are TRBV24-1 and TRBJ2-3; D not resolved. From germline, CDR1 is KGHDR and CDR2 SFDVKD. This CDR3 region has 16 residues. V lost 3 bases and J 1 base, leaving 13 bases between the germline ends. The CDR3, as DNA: TGTGCCACCAGTGATCCCGCCCTGTTCGGCACAGATACGCAGTATTTT. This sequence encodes CATSDPALFGTDTQYF.

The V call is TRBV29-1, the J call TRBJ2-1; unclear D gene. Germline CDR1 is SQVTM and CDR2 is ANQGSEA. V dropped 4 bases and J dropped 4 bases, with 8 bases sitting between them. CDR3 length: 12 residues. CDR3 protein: CSVGVRYNEQFF. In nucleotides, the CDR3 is TGCAGCGTTGGGGTACGGTACAATGAGCAGTTCTTC.

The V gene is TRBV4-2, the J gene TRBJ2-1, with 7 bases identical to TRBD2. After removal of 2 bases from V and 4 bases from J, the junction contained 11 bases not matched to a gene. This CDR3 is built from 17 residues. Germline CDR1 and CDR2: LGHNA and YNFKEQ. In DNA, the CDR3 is TGTGCCAGCAGCCAAAAAGCCTCTGGAGCGGGGTACAATGAGCAGTTCTTC. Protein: CASSQKASGAGYNEQFF.